The 18 T cell receptor beta chains reported below all come from one sample, sequenced in a study of CD8+ T cells in alopecia areata. In each case, RNA was isolated and then reverse transcribed into cDNA as the sequencing template. This table comes from immunoSEQ multiplex PCR, and its TCRdb copy is limited to in-frame clones, with some not included. The table includes about 190,000 clones, under 80% detected once. The treatment denotes: oral pan-JAK inhibitor, 5-10 mg twice daily. The starting material was CD4+ T cells sorted from blood, obtained at week 49, from a patient treated with tofacitinib. The receptor source for this set is a human donor with alopecia areata.

The chain is built from TRBV7-8 and TRBJ2-1; tentatively, D is TRBD1 (5 bases). CDR3 length equals 14 residues. Per the germline V gene, CDR1 is SGHVS and CDR2 is FQNEAQ. V lost 4 bases and J lost 3, with 10 bases in between. The CDR3 DNA sequence: TGTGCCAGCAGCTCAGGGATGTACTACAATGAGCAGTTCTTC. It yields the protein CASSSGMYYNEQFF.

The genes are TRBV6-5 and TRBJ2-1, with D possibly being TRBD1 or TRBD2 (6 bases each). The CDR3 is made up of 15 amino acids. Germline CDR1 is MNHEY and CDR2 is SVGAGI. Trimming took off 6 bases at V and 2 bases at J, with 14 bases between the two ends. Here the CDR3 DNA reads TGTGCCAGCAGCCCCACCGGGGGCCCCTACAATGAGCAGTTCTTC. This codes for CASSPTGGPYNEQFF.

This clone was counted only a few times. The CDR3 nucleotides are TGCGCCAGCGGACCCGGGACTATACAAGAGACCCAGTACTTC. This codes for CASGPGTIQETQYF. The chain carries TRBV5-1 and TRBJ2-5; 7 nucleotides line up with TRBD2. The CDR3 has 14 residues. V lost 7 bases and J lost 2; bases outside the gene matches: 8. CDR1 is SGHRS, CDR2 YFSETQ, per germline.

This clone was counted between two and nine times. This chain joins TRBV5-1 and TRBJ2-6; D is undetermined. Trimming cost V 4 bases and J 1 base, with 21 bases left between them. There are 19 residues in the CDR3. CDR1 SGHRS and CDR2 YFSETQ come from the germline V gene. CDR3 nucleotide sequence: TGCGCCAGCAGCCCCGGACCATCCTCCCCTAAATCTGGGGCCAACGTCCTGACTTTC. It encodes CASSPGPSSPKSGANVLTF.

Only a few counts were recorded for this clone. V gene TRBV18 combines with J gene TRBJ2-1; the match to TRBD1 covers 9 bases. The CDR3 consists of 15 residues. Trimming at V came to 3 bases and at J to 6 bases, leaving 6 bases not matched to a gene. Germline CDR1 reads KGHSH; CDR2 reads LQKENI. The CDR3 reads CASSPGTGFGNEQFF. CDR3 DNA sequence: TGTGCCAGCTCACCGGGGACAGGGTTTGGCAATGAGCAGTTCTTC.

The chain links TRBV6-5 to TRBJ1-5; D uncertain. V was shortened by 0 bases and J by 4 bases, with 4 bases between the two germline ends. In germline, CDR1 is MNHEY, CDR2 SVGAGI. This CDR3 region has 13 residues. The CDR3 spells CASSYSINQPQHF. CDR3 nucleotide sequence: TGTGCCAGCAGTTACTCGATAAATCAGCCCCAGCATTTT.

This clone occurred a few times. The V call is TRBV4-1, the J call TRBJ1-2; D unresolved. This CDR3 contains 16 residues. The germline V gene encodes CDR1 MGHRA and CDR2 YSYEKL. V was shortened by 1 base and J by 4 bases, with 16 bases between the two germline ends. The CDR3 sequence: CASSQANSFLCYGYTF. Here the CDR3 DNA reads TGCGCCAGCAGCCAAGCGAACAGCTTTCTATGCTATGGCTACACCTTC.

The sample holds a few counts of this clone. This chain connects TRBV5-4 to TRBJ2-1, with no clear D. CDR1 SGHNT and CDR2 YYREEE come from the germline V gene (reference sequence). The ends were cut back, 0 bases at V and 2 bases at J, with 6 bases in the middle. The CDR3 is made up of 14 amino acids. CDR3 protein: CASSLEGPYNEQFF. CDR3 nucleotides: TGTGCCAGCAGCTTGGAAGGTCCCTACAATGAGCAGTTCTTC.

This clone was detected only a few times. The V and J genes are TRBV6-6 and TRBJ2-7, with D maybe TRBD1 (5 bases). Deletions cut 8 bases from V and 0 bases from J, with 11 bases between. CDR1 is MNHNY, CDR2 SVGAGI, per germline (reference sequence). CDR3 size: 13 residues. The CDR3 DNA sequence: TGTGCCAGCCAAGCAGGGTACTCCTACGAGCAGTACTTC. It codes for CASQAGYSYEQYF.

V usage is TRBV29-1 and J usage is TRBJ1-1, with D possibly being TRBD1 (6 bases). CDR3 length equals 11 residues. Germline lookup yields CDR1 SQVTM and CDR2 ANQGSEA. The V gene lost 5 bases and the J gene lost 6 bases, with 10 bases spanning the gap. The CDR3 sequence: CSVIQGAEAFF. The CDR3 nucleotides are TGCAGCGTTATACAGGGAGCTGAAGCTTTCTTT.

This clone was counted between two and nine times. This chain's CDR3 is CASAPGQGYSGANVLTF. The CDR3 region has the DNA TGTGCCAGCGCTCCGGGACAGGGGTACTCTGGGGCCAACGTCCTGACTTTC. This chain joins TRBV25-1 and TRBJ2-6, with 10 positions matching TRBD1. This CDR3 contains 17 residues. V dropped 8 bases and J dropped 0; count of bases not matched to a gene: 7. Per the germline V gene, CDR1 is MGHDK and CDR2 is SYGVNS. The full variable domain, with the rest looked up from reference TRBV25-1 and TRBJ2-6, is EADIYQTPRYLVIGTGKKITLECSQTMGHDKMYWYQQDPGMELHLIHYSYGVNSTEKGDLSSESTVSRIRTEHFPLTLESARPSHTSQYLCASAPGQGYSGANVLTFGAGSRLTVL.

This sequence joins TRBV4-1 and TRBJ2-2; a weak D match, TRBD1 (6 bases). This CDR3 region has 13 residues. CDR1 and CDR2 (germline): MGHRA, YSYEKL. The germline V and J ends were trimmed by 3 bases and 6 bases, with 8 bases remaining between them. The DNA of the CDR3 is TGCGCCAGCAGCCAGACAGGTCCCGGGGAGCTGTTTTTT. Translated: CASSQTGPGELFF.

V gene TRBV2 combines with J gene TRBJ2-7, with D perhaps matching TRBD1 (6 bases). Trimming took off 6 bases at V and 2 bases at J, with 11 bases between the two ends. The CDR3 consists of 13 residues. Germline values: CDR1 SNHLY, CDR2 FYNNEI. The CDR3: CASSKQGPYEQYF. The CDR3 coding sequence is TGTGCCAGCAGCAAGCAGGGGCCCTACGAGCAGTACTTC.

This clone appeared a few times. The CDR3 coding sequence is TGTGCCATCAGTGAGTCGGGAGGGACACCGTCGATGCCCCTCCACTTT. It specifies CAISESGGTPSMPLHF. This chain uses TRBV10-3 with TRBJ1-6, with D possibly matching TRBD1 (6 bases). CDR1 and CDR2 (germline): ENHRY, SYGVKD. V was clipped by 0 bases and J by 13 bases, with 19 bases between them. The CDR3 is made up of 16 amino acids.

The chain couples TRBV6-5 to TRBJ2-3; tentative D call: TRBD2 (6 bases). The V gene's germline CDR1 is MNHEY and CDR2 SVGAGI. V was shortened by 5 bases and J by 0 bases, with 12 bases between the two germline ends. This CDR3 is 15 amino acids long. Here the CDR3 DNA reads TGTGCCAGCAGTGCCCGACTAGGTAGCACAGATACGCAGTATTTT. This translates into CASSARLGSTDTQYF.

This chain connects TRBV5-6 to TRBJ2-7; 9 bases align to TRBD1. J gave up 4 bases and V 6 bases, and 5 bases lay outside the gene matches. This CDR3 contains 13 residues. The germline V gene has CDR1 SGHDT and CDR2 YYEEEE. The DNA of the CDR3 is TGTGCCAGCAAGAACAGGGGGCCATACGAGCAGTACTTC. The encoded protein is CASKNRGPYEQYF.

The rearrangement uses TRBV7-2 and TRBJ2-4; 7 bases are a match to TRBD1. V lost 11 bases to trimming and J lost 0 bases; unmatched junction nucleotides: 10. This CDR3 region has 15 residues. Germline V gene data show CDR1 as SGHTA and CDR2 as FQGNSA. CDR3 loop: CAGGQVGLAKNIQYF. Written as DNA, the CDR3 is TGTGCCGGAGGACAGGTGGGCCTAGCCAAAAACATTCAGTACTTC.

V and J are TRBV5-1 and TRBJ1-4; 7 nucleotides line up with TRBD1. This CDR3 has 16 amino acids. Germline values: CDR1 SGHRS, CDR2 YFSETQ. V shed 0 bases, J shed 4 bases, and the junction held 6 bases outside the gene matches. The CDR3 protein is CASSLDGTVHNEKLFF. The CDR3 coding sequence is TGCGCCAGCAGCTTGGATGGGACAGTGCATAATGAAAAACTGTTTTTT.